These 25 T cell receptor beta chains came from one sample sequenced in a study of blood T cell repertoires in COVID-19. The data were produced by immunoSEQ multiplex PCR, yet TCRdb's version contains in-frame clones alone and is incomplete. This table holds under 40,000 clones, roughly 82% found once. Material for sequencing was peripheral blood. The source of these receptors is a man in his fifties or sixties with active or convalescent COVID-19.

V is TRBV11-2 and J is TRBJ2-5; TRBD2 matches at 8 bases. The V gene end was trimmed by 5 bases and the J gene end by 4 bases; junction bases not matched to a gene: 9. The CDR3 is made up of 15 amino acids. Germline loops: CDR1 SGHAT, CDR2 FQNNGV. The CDR3 loop reads CASSTPGLEAETQYF. The CDR3 bases are TGTGCCAGCAGCACGCCGGGACTAGAGGCAGAGACCCAGTACTTC.

The V and J genes are TRBV3-1 (or the pseudogene TRBV3-2) and TRBJ2-7; 8 bases line up with TRBD1. Germline V gene sequence: CDR1 LGHDT, CDR2 YNNKEL (reference sequence). The CDR3 has 15 amino acids. V lost 1 base, J lost 7 bases, and 9 bases stayed unmatched. CDR3 residues: CASSQGQGSFREQYF. Written as DNA, the CDR3 is TGTGCCAGCAGCCAAGGACAGGGGAGTTTTAGAGAGCAGTACTTC.

The chain joins TRBV3-1 (or the pseudogene TRBV3-2) to TRBJ1-6; TRBD1 agrees at 7 bases. The V and J ends lost 4 bases and 5 bases, in that order; junction bases with no gene match: 8. The length of the CDR3 is 16 residues. Germline CDR1 reads LGHDT; CDR2 reads YNNKEL (reference sequence). The CDR3 DNA sequence: TGTGCCAGCAGCCGTCGACAGGGAAGGAATAATTCACCCCTCCACTTT. It encodes CASSRRQGRNNSPLHF.

CDR3 sequence (DNA): TGTGCCAGCAGCTTAGCATCCCCGCTTCTAGCGGGGGCAGATACGCAGTATTTT. Amino acids: CASSLASPLLAGADTQYF. This chain connects TRBV11-2 to TRBJ2-3; 10 positions match TRBD2. Losses at the gene ends were 1 base for V and 4 bases for J; bases not matched to a gene: 11. The CDR3 loop spans 18 amino acids. The germline gives CDR1 SGHAT, CDR2 FQNNGV.

The chain joins TRBV7-8 to TRBJ2-1; 9 bases align to TRBD1. From germline, CDR1 is SGHVS and CDR2 FQNEAQ. The CDR3 consists of 16 residues. Trimming cost V 5 bases and J 2 bases; bases outside gene matches: 7. In DNA form, the CDR3 reads TGTGCCAGCAGCAATAATAGGGACAGGGCCTACAATGAGCAGTTCTTC. Amino acid sequence: CASSNNRDRAYNEQFF.

The chain uses TRBV6-5 and TRBJ2-1; TRBD1 agrees at 9 bases. Trimming at V came to 4 bases and at J to 4 bases, leaving 5 bases not matched to a gene. The CDR3 sequence is 15 residues long. Germline values: CDR1 MNHEY, CDR2 SVGAGI. CDR3 protein: CASSSRTGVYNEQFF. CDR3 DNA sequence: TGTGCCAGCAGTTCACGGACAGGGGTTTACAATGAGCAGTTCTTC.

This clone is medium-sized by share. This chain connects TRBV6-5 to TRBJ2-2; unclear D gene. Per germline, CDR1 MNHEY and CDR2 SVGAGI. The CDR3 contains 15 residues. V was clipped by 0 bases and J by 4 bases, with 9 bases between them. The CDR3 reads CASSYSLQITGELFF. The CDR3 DNA follows: TGTGCCAGCAGTTACTCGTTACAGATCACCGGGGAGCTGTTTTTT.

V usage is TRBV7-9 and J usage is TRBJ1-2, with D possibly being TRBD1 (5 bases). CDR3 length: 14 amino acids. Germline lookup yields CDR1 SEHNR and CDR2 FQNEAQ (reference sequence). V dropped 4 bases and J dropped 9 bases, with 18 bases sitting between them. The CDR3 DNA reads TGTGCCAGCAGCTCCGGGGGGTCAAATCAACGCTACACCTTC. This translates into CASSSGGSNQRYTF.

This chain uses TRBV7-8 with TRBJ1-3; D remains unclear. V lost 3 bases to trimming and J lost 0 bases, with 6 bases between them. The V gene's germline CDR1 is SGHVS and CDR2 FQNEAQ. The CDR3 spans 14 residues. For the CDR3, the DNA is TGTGCCAGCAGCTTTCCAGACTCTGGAAACACCATATATTTT. Translating it yields CASSFPDSGNTIYF.

The chain uses TRBV4-2 and TRBJ2-3; 9 bases match TRBD2. V gave up 0 bases and J gave up 5 bases; unmatched junction bases: 9. The germline V gene encodes CDR1 LGHNA and CDR2 YNFKEQ. CDR3 length: 17 amino acids. In nucleotides, the CDR3 is TGTGCCAGCAGCCAAGAAGTCGGCGGGGGGGCCGGAGATACGCAGTATTTT. Residues: CASSQEVGGGAGDTQYF.

The chain joins TRBV18 to TRBJ2-2; tentative D call: TRBD1 (5 bases). There are 15 residues in the CDR3. Per germline, CDR1 KGHSH and CDR2 LQKENI. Trimming cost V 3 bases and J 0 bases, with 8 bases left between them. The CDR3 nucleotides read TGTGCCAGCTCACCGAACAGGCCGAACACCGGGGAGCTGTTTTTT. Translating it yields CASSPNRPNTGELFF.

The chain recombines TRBV11-2 with TRBJ2-2; tentative D call: TRBD2 (6 bases). The V gene lost 2 bases and the J gene lost 6 bases, with 13 bases spanning the gap. The CDR3 loop spans 15 amino acids. Germline CDR1 SGHAT, CDR2 FQNNGV. CDR3 in DNA: TGTGCCAGCAGCTTAAGCGGGCGCCGGCCCGGGGAGCTGTTTTTT. Residues: CASSLSGRRPGELFF.

V and J are TRBV9 and TRBJ1-5, with 7 bases that match TRBD1. V lost 4 bases, J lost 6 bases, and 10 bases stayed unmatched. Per germline, CDR1 SGDLS and CDR2 YYNGEE. There are 15 residues in the CDR3. The DNA for the CDR3 is TGTGCCAGCAGCCTACAGGGGCACGGAAGTCAGCCCCAGCATTTT. This gives the protein CASSLQGHGSQPQHF.

The V and J genes are TRBV27 and TRBJ1-5, with 7 bases identical to TRBD1. Germline V gene data show CDR1 as MNHEY and CDR2 as SMNVEV (reference sequence). The trim removed 7 bases at V and 3 bases at J, leaving 6 bases unmatched. This CDR3 is built from 14 residues. The CDR3 spells CASKRRGNNQPQHF. The CDR3 coding sequence is TGTGCCAGCAAACGCAGGGGGAACAATCAGCCCCAGCATTTT.

V usage is TRBV7-2 and J usage is TRBJ1-5; 7 nucleotides agree with TRBD1. J gave up 7 bases and V 2 bases, and 5 bases lay outside the gene matches. Germline lookup yields CDR1 SGHTA and CDR2 FQGNSA. This CDR3 spans 14 amino acids. CDR3 amino acids: CASSLRQGGQPQHF. In nucleotides, the CDR3 is TGTGCCAGCAGCTTACGACAGGGTGGGCAGCCCCAGCATTTT.

The rearrangement joins TRBV6-4 to TRBJ2-1; 7 bases agree with TRBD1. The CDR3 sequence is 14 residues long. J was trimmed by 6 bases and V by 1 base; bases with no gene match: 3. Germline V gene sequence: CDR1 MRHNA, CDR2 SNTAGT. The CDR3 nucleotides are TGTGCCAGCAGTGACTGGGACAGAAGCAATGAGCAGTTCTTC. Amino acids: CASSDWDRSNEQFF.

V usage is TRBV18 and J usage is TRBJ2-2, with a weak D call TRBD2 (6 bases). The germline CDR1 and CDR2 sequences are KGHSH and LQKENI. Trimming shortened V by 2 bases and J by 8 bases, and 18 bases separated the two germline ends. The CDR3 loop spans 16 amino acids. CDR3 sequence: CASSPWRGSLSGELFF. CDR3 nucleotide sequence: TGTGCCAGCTCACCATGGCGGGGCTCCCTAAGTGGGGAGCTGTTTTTT.

The chain employs TRBV7-9 and TRBJ1-2, with a tentative D call TRBD1 (6 bases). The CDR3 runs 16 residues. V gave up 6 bases and J gave up 0 bases, with 17 bases separating them. Germline V gene data show CDR1 as SEHNR and CDR2 as FQNEAQ (reference sequence). The CDR3 coding sequence is TGTGCCAGCAGGTCTGGCAGGGGCACAGCTAACTATGGCTACACCTTC. This gives the protein CASRSGRGTANYGYTF.

This chain joins TRBV7-9 and TRBJ1-1; 8 nucleotides align to TRBD1. Germline trimming cut 5 bases from V and 3 bases from J; bases unmatched to any gene: 11. Germline assignment: CDR1 SEHNR and CDR2 FQNEAQ (reference sequence). This CDR3 comprises 16 residues. The CDR3 DNA reads TGTGCCAGCAGCCTACGGACAGGGAGGGCGGACACTGAAGCTTTCTTT. Translating it yields CASSLRTGRADTEAFF.

V usage is TRBV4-1 and J usage is TRBJ2-7, with D possibly matching TRBD1 (5 bases). Germline CDR1 and CDR2: MGHRA and YSYEKL. This CDR3 region has 15 residues. The V end was cut by 1 base, the J end by 3 bases, with 13 bases between. The CDR3 DNA reads TGCGCCAGCAGCCAAGGGGGCTCAGATCGCTACGAGCAGTACTTC. It translates to CASSQGGSDRYEQYF.

V is TRBV2 and J is TRBJ1-2; D remains ambiguous. This CDR3 contains 14 residues. Per germline, CDR1 SNHLY and CDR2 FYNNEI. The V and J ends lost 2 bases and 8 bases respectively, with 15 bases between them. As DNA, the CDR3 is TGTGCCAGCAGTGAACCTGGAGTAGGGAGGGGCTACACCTTC. Translated, it gives CASSEPGVGRGYTF.

This chain uses TRBV9 with TRBJ2-3, with 8 bases that match TRBD2. This CDR3 comprises 14 residues. Trimming removed 2 bases from V and 4 bases from J; junction bases left unmatched: 3. CDR1 SGDLS and CDR2 YYNGEE come from the germline V gene. Here the CDR3 reads CASSVPGGPDTQYF. In DNA, the CDR3 is TGTGCCAGCAGCGTCCCGGGGGGGCCAGATACGCAGTATTTT.

The genes are TRBV19 and TRBJ2-3, with TRBD1 identical over 9 bases. Trimming cost V 4 bases and J 6 bases; bases outside gene matches: 5. Germline assignment: CDR1 LNHDA and CDR2 SQIVND (reference sequence). This CDR3 has 14 residues. DNA for the CDR3: TGTGCCAGTAGTAACGGACAGGGGCGCGATACGCAGTATTTT. It translates to CASSNGQGRDTQYF.

The rearrangement links TRBV5-1 to TRBJ1-2; TRBD1 matches at 7 bases. The CDR3 is made up of 14 amino acids. The J segment lost 4 bases and the V segment lost 6 bases, leaving 9 bases of the junction unmatched. The germline CDR1 and CDR2 sequences are SGHRS and YFSETQ. This CDR3 reads CASTGDSLSYGYTF. The CDR3 region has the DNA TGCGCCAGCACGGGGGACAGCCTCTCCTATGGCTACACCTTC.

The J gene is TRBJ2-1, the V gene TRBV7-6, with 10 bases aligning to TRBD1. Germline CDR1 is SGHVS and CDR2 is FNYEAQ. Trimming cost V 7 bases and J 7 bases; bases outside gene matches: 10. The CDR3 sequence is 15 residues long. The DNA for the CDR3 is TGTGCCAGCATGCTCGGGACAGGGGTTCAAAATGAGCAGTTCTTC. It yields the protein CASMLGTGVQNEQFF. Combining the CDR3 with reference TRBV7-6 and TRBJ2-1 gives the whole variable domain GAGVSQSPRYKVTKRGQDVALRCDPISGHVSLYWYRQALGQGPEFLTYFNYEAQQDKSGLPNDRFSAERPEGSISTLTIQRTEQRDSAMYRCASMLGTGVQNEQFFGPGTRLTVL.